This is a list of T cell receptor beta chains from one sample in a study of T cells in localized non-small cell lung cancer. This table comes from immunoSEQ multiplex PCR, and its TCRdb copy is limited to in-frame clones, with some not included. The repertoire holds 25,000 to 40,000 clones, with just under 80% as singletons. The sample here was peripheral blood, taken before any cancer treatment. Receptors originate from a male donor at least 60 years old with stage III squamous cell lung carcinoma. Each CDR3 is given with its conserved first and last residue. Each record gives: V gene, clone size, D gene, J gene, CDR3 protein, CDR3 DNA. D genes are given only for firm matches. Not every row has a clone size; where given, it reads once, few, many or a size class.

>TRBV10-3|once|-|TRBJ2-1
CAISDRNEQFF
TGTGCCATCAGTGACAGGAATGAGCAGTTCTTC
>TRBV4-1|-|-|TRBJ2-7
CASSQRGDSYEQYF
TGCGCCAGCAGCCAAAGGGGGGATTCCTACGAGCAGTACTTC
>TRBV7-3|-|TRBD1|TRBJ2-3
CASSLSQGAATDTQYF
TGTGCCAGCAGCTTAAGTCAGGGGGCCGCCACAGATACGCAGTATTTT
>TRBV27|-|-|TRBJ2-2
CASSLNTGELFF
TGTGCCAGCAGTCTCAACACCGGGGAGCTGTTTTTT
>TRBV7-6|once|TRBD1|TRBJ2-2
CASSAGQGNGELFF
TGTGCCAGCAGCGCCGGACAGGGAAACGGGGAGCTGTTTTTT
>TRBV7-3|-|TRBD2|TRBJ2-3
CASSYLAGGGADTQYF
TGTGCCAGCAGCTACCTAGCGGGGGGCGGCGCAGATACGCAGTATTTT
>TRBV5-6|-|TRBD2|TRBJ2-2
CASSIRTSDSTGELFF
TGTGCCAGCAGCATCCGGACTAGCGACAGCACCGGGGAGCTGTTTTTT
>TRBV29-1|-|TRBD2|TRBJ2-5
CSVEAYRGGVETQYF
TGCAGCGTTGAAGCCTACCGGGGGGGCGTTGAGACCCAGTACTTC
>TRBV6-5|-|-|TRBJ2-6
CASKSGPSGANVLTF
TGTGCCAGCAAATCAGGGCCATCTGGGGCCAACGTCCTGACTTTC
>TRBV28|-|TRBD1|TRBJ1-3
CASRYRGLSGNTIYF
TGTGCCAGCAGGTACAGGGGGCTTTCTGGAAACACCATATATTTT
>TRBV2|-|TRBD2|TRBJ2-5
CASGATGTSGVAETQYF
TGTGCCAGCGGGGCGACCGGGACTAGCGGGGTGGCAGAGACCCAGTACTTC
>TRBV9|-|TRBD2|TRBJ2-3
CASSLSGDRTDTQYF
TGTGCCAGCAGCCTAAGCGGGGACCGCACAGATACGCAGTATTTT
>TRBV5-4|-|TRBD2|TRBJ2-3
CASSLGLAGDTDTQYF
TGTGCCAGCAGCTTGGGACTAGCGGGGGACACAGATACGCAGTATTTT
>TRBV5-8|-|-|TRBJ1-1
CASSLAGGPFSQAFF
TGTGCCAGCAGCTTGGCCGGGGGCCCCTTTTCCCAAGCTTTCTTT
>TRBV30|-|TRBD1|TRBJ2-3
CAWSGGQGARNTQYF
TGTGCCTGGAGTGGGGGACAGGGGGCAAGGAATACGCAGTATTTT
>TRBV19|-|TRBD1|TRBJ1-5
CASSPRQGAFHQPQHF
TGTGCCAGTAGTCCCCGACAGGGGGCTTTCCATCAGCCCCAGCATTTT
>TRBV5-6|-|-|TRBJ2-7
CASSAYYEQYF
TGTGCCAGCAGCGCTTACTACGAGCAGTACTTC
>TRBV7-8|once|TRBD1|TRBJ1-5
CASSLWGLDRSNQPQHF
TGTGCCAGCAGCTTATGGGGATTGGACAGGAGCAATCAGCCCCAGCATTTT
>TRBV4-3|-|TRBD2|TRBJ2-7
CASSQLAGFNYEQYF
TGCGCCAGCAGCCAGCTAGCGGGCTTCAACTACGAGCAGTACTTC
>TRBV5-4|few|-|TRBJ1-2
CASSSDGPHGYTF
TGTGCCAGCAGCTCGGACGGTCCCCATGGCTACACCTTC
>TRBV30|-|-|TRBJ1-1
CAWSGVGAEAFF
TGTGCCTGGAGCGGGGTAGGGGCTGAAGCTTTCTTT
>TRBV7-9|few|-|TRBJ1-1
CASSLVGREAEAFF
TGTGCCAGCAGCTTAGTTGGTAGGGAAGCTGAAGCTTTCTTT
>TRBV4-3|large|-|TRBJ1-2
CASSQEIQGNYGYTF
TGCGCCAGCAGCCAAGAAATCCAGGGGAACTATGGCTACACCTTC
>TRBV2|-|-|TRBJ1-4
CASNLGGLKKLFF
TGTGCCAGCAACTTGGGAGGACTGAAAAAACTGTTTTTT